These 21 T cell receptor beta chains share one sample of origin, sequenced in a study of T-cell reconstitution after alpha-beta-depleted transplantation in children. As it was prepared, the TCRbeta library received unique molecular identifiers. TCRdb passed the PCR reads through MiXCR, listing each CDR3 protein once. The table has around 380,000 distinct CDR3 sequences, about 11% seen once. Here the sequenced sample was PBMCs from the stem cell graft donor, taken from the stem cell graft. These receptors all come from a human donor who donated a stem cell graft to a child with acute myeloid leukemia.

The genes are TRBV5-1 and TRBJ2-2; D call uncertain. The germline V and J ends were trimmed by 2 bases and 0 bases, with 11 bases remaining between them. This CDR3 contains 16 residues. From germline, CDR1 is SGHRS and CDR2 YFSETQ. The CDR3 spells CASSFREQPNTGELFF. The CDR3 nucleotides read TGCGCCAGCAGCTTCAGAGAGCAGCCGAACACCGGGGAGCTGTTTTTT.

This clonotype came up a few times. This chain links TRBV9 with TRBJ2-3, with D unclear. CDR3 length: 15 residues. The V and J ends lost 0 bases and 4 bases respectively, with 12 bases between them. Germline V CDR1 and CDR2: SGDLS, YYNGEE. The CDR3 loop reads CASSVVGSRPDTQYF. CDR3 sequence (DNA): TGTGCCAGCAGCGTAGTTGGCTCGAGGCCAGATACGCAGTATTTT.

In its sample, this clonotype was seen a few times. The chain has TRBV12-3 or TRBV12-4 and TRBJ1-1; D perhaps matches TRBD1 (6 bases). V lost 4 bases and J lost 5, with 11 bases in between. This CDR3 region has 13 residues. The CDR3 DNA reads TGTGCCAGCAGTTCCCAGGGGAAAACTGAAGCTTTCTTT. It translates to CASSSQGKTEAFF.

This clonotype was recorded a few times. The chain employs TRBV29-1 and TRBJ1-5; a weak D match, TRBD1 (6 bases). CDR1 and CDR2 (germline): SQVTM, ANQGSEA. The CDR3 totals 13 residues. Trimming stripped 6 bases from V and 2 bases from J, with 11 bases between. The DNA of the CDR3 is TGCAGCGTGACGGCAGGGGGCAATCAGCCCCAGCATTTT. Translation gives CSVTAGGNQPQHF.

This clonotype was observed many times. The J gene is TRBJ1-5, the V gene TRBV2; D gene ambiguous. Germline-derived CDR1 and CDR2 are SNHLY and FYNNEI. Trimming removed 7 bases from V and 2 bases from J, with 6 bases in between. The CDR3 loop spans 12 amino acids. This CDR3 reads CASKAGNQPQHF. CDR3 bases: TGTGCCAGCAAGGCTGGCAATCAGCCCCAGCATTTT.

V usage is TRBV9 and J usage is TRBJ2-1; TRBD1 agrees at 10 bases. This CDR3 is built from 15 residues. Per germline, CDR1 SGDLS and CDR2 YYNGEE. V was pared by 4 bases and J by 7 bases, with 8 bases of the junction left unmatched. The CDR3 loop is CASSPDRGIRNEQFF. CDR3 DNA sequence: TGTGCCAGCAGCCCGGACAGGGGGATAAGAAATGAGCAGTTCTTC.

The chain joins TRBV4-2 to TRBJ2-3, with 8 bases that match TRBD2. Per germline, CDR1 LGHNA and CDR2 YNFKEQ. V shed 0 bases and J 2 bases; nucleotides not matched to a gene: 4. This CDR3 is 16 amino acids long. The CDR3 sequence is CASSQEGRGATDTQYF. CDR3 coding DNA: TGTGCCAGCAGCCAAGAGGGGCGGGGGGCCACAGATACGCAGTATTTT.

Points on this clonotype: One end of the junction varies from germline; a read error may be responsible. V is TRBV5-6 and J is TRBJ1-1, with D unclear. Germline V gene lookup returns CDR1 SGHDT and CDR2 YYEEEE. CDR3 length: 13 residues. The CDR3 DNA reads TGTGCCAGTAGCTTGTTCGACCAGGACGGAGCTTTCTTT. Translation: CASSLFDQDGAFF.

This clonotype turned up a few times. V gene TRBV20-1 combines with J gene TRBJ2-7; 9 nucleotides align to TRBD2. The germline gives CDR1 DFQATT, CDR2 SNEGSKA (reference sequence). CDR3 length equals 16 residues. V lost 3 bases to trimming and J lost 6 bases; unmatched junction nucleotides: 15. This CDR3 reads CSASNGTSIHLSEQYV. CDR3 sequence (DNA): TGCAGTGCTAGTAACGGGACTAGCATCCATCTCTCCGAGCAGTACGTC.

This clonotype occurred many times. The CDR3 loop reads CASSLGINQPQHF. The CDR3 region has the DNA TGTGCCAGCAGCTTAGGGATCAATCAGCCCCAGCATTTT. The V call is TRBV7-9, the J call TRBJ1-5; no definite D call. The V end was cut by 1 base, the J end by 3 bases, with 4 bases between. Germline V lookup: CDR1 SEHNR, CDR2 FQNEAQ (reference sequence). This CDR3 has 13 amino acids.

The chain is built from TRBV5-1 and TRBJ2-7; 13 nucleotides agree with TRBD2. The CDR3 has 14 residues. V gave up 4 bases and J gave up 5 bases; unmatched junction bases: 3. Looked up from germline, CDR1 is SGHRS and CDR2 is YFSETQ. In DNA form, the CDR3 reads TGCGCCAGCAGCCACGGGACTAGCGGGAACGAGCAGTACTTC. Protein product: CASSHGTSGNEQYF.

This clonotype appeared a few times. The chain carries TRBV7-2 and TRBJ2-5, with D perhaps matching TRBD1 or TRBD2 (5 bases each). Trimming removed 5 bases from V and 7 bases from J, with 14 bases in between. CDR1 and CDR2 (germline): SGHTA, FQGNSA. CDR3 length: 13 residues. Here the CDR3 reads CASSGLAQGTQYF. The CDR3 DNA reads TGTGCCAGCAGCGGACTTGCGCAGGGGACCCAGTACTTC.

This clonotype was picked up many times. The chain is built from TRBV29-1 and TRBJ1-4; D ambiguous. CDR3 length: 12 amino acids. Germline CDR1 SQVTM, CDR2 ANQGSEA. Trimming pared 4 bases from V and 8 bases from J, leaving 11 bases between. CDR3 sequence reads: CSVGLGREKLFF. CDR3 nucleotide sequence: TGCAGCGTTGGTCTAGGGCGAGAAAAACTGTTTTTT.

There are many counts of this clonotype. The chain recombines TRBV12-3 or TRBV12-4 with TRBJ2-5, with unresolved D. The V end lost 0 bases, the J end lost 5 bases, and 10 bases lay between the germline ends. The CDR3 consists of 14 residues. Here the CDR3 DNA reads TGTGCCAGCAGTTTAGCGACCGCCGGGGAGACCCAGTACTTC. Translation gives CASSLATAGETQYF.

The gene calls are TRBV4-2 and TRBJ1-2; D call uncertain. The V gene lost 1 base and the J gene lost 3 bases, with 12 bases spanning the gap. The CDR3 runs 15 residues. Germline V gives CDR1 LGHNA, CDR2 YNFKEQ. The CDR3 region has the DNA TGTGCCAGCAGCCAAGGGGCAGGAGCGGACTATGGCTACACCTTC. Its translation is CASSQGAGADYGYTF.

The V gene is TRBV18, the J gene TRBJ1-1; no firm D call. Germline CDR1 is KGHSH and CDR2 is LQKENI. With 0 bases removed from V and 1 base from J, the gap between germline ends came to 9 bases. This CDR3 has 15 residues. CDR3 region: CASSPPQDGNTEAFF. DNA of the CDR3: TGTGCCAGCTCACCACCTCAGGACGGGAACACTGAAGCTTTCTTT. The whole variable domain, filled in from reference TRBV18 and TRBJ1-1, reads NAGVMQNPRHLVRRRGQEARLRCSPMKGHSHVYWYRQLPEEGLKFMVYLQKENIIDESGMPKERFSAEFPKEGPSILRIQQVVRGDSAAYFCASSPPQDGNTEAFFGQGTRLTVV.

The V gene is TRBV7-8, the J gene TRBJ1-3; 9 bases map to TRBD1. V was clipped by 2 bases and J by 3 bases; unmatched bases: 2. The length of the CDR3 is 15 residues. The germline CDR1 and CDR2 sequences are SGHVS and FQNEAQ. This CDR3 is CASSLTDRGGNTIYF. CDR3 coding DNA: TGTGCCAGCAGCTTAACGGACAGGGGTGGAAACACCATATATTTT.

DNA of the CDR3: TGTGCCAGAGCACAGGGGCCAAATCAGCCCCAGCATTTT. It is translated as CARAQGPNQPQHF. The chain couples TRBV6-6 to TRBJ1-5; 7 bases fit TRBD1. V lost 9 bases to trimming and J lost 4 bases; unmatched junction nucleotides: 6. The CDR3 consists of 13 residues. Germline CDR1 is MNHNY and CDR2 is SVGAGI (reference sequence).

This rearrangement joins TRBV5-1 to TRBJ2-2; 9 nucleotides agree with TRBD1. The CDR3 is made up of 14 amino acids. Germline V gene lookup returns CDR1 SGHRS and CDR2 YFSETQ. V shed 5 bases, J shed 4 bases, and the junction held 3 bases outside the gene matches. In DNA, the CDR3 is TGCGCCAGCAGATCGACAGGGGGCACCGGGGAGCTGTTTTTT. This gives the protein CASRSTGGTGELFF.

The sample holds a few counts of this clonotype. V gene TRBV6-1 combines with J gene TRBJ2-6, with TRBD2 matching over 8 bases. CDR1 and CDR2 (germline): MNHNS, SASEGT. CDR3 size: 20 residues. V was pared by 4 bases and J by 1 base, with 15 bases of the junction left unmatched. CDR3 DNA: TGTGCCAGCAGTGGCCTTGAGGGGCGGGGGGTACCGTCTGGGGCCAACGTCCTGACTTTC. Its protein product is CASSGLEGRGVPSGANVLTF.

V gene TRBV20-1 combines with J gene TRBJ1-5; D remains ambiguous. Looked up from germline, CDR1 is DFQATT and CDR2 is SNEGSKA (reference sequence). V gave up 5 bases and J gave up 0 bases, with 2 bases separating them. The CDR3 covers 11 residues. The CDR3 region is CSAFSNQPQHF. CDR3 sequence (DNA): TGCAGTGCTTTTAGCAATCAGCCCCAGCATTTT.